This record looks at one T cell receptor beta chain sequence and its context. Germline V gene lookup returns CDR1 MNHEY and CDR2 SMNVEV (reference sequence). Trimming removed 6 bases at V and 2 bases at J, with 13 bases between. The CDR3 is 14 residues long. These data come from a study of T cell responses to AZD1222 COVID-19 vaccine. Libraries were prepared by immunoSEQ multiplex PCR; TCRdb keeps only in-frame clonotypes and omits some of them. In the table there are more than 120,000 clones, 90% to 95% of which are singletons. The TCR comes from an adult in good health. The specimen comprised peripheral blood, sampled on day 0 of AZD1222 vaccination. This chain connects TRBV27 to TRBJ1-1; unclear D gene. CDR3 protein: CASRGPDINTEAFF. The CDR3 DNA reads as TGTGCCAGCAGAGGACCTGACATTAACACTGAAGCTTTCTTT.